This TCR beta chain was recovered during a study of blood T cell repertoires in COVID-19. About the research overall: Donors in the United States, Italy and Spain gave samples during acute or convalescent COVID-19.

Measured with immunoSEQ multiplex PCR; TCRdb has only the in-frame clones, and not every one. This sample has under 200,000 clones, with roughly 93% found just once. The material sequenced was peripheral blood. This TCR was sampled from a young man with acute or convalescent COVID-19.

CDR3 in amino acids: CASQSREGSPLHF. The CDR3, as DNA: TGTGCCTCCCAATCCAGGGAGGGGTCACCCCTCCACTTT. V usage is TRBV6-5 and J usage is TRBJ1-6; D perhaps matches TRBD1 (5 bases). Trimming removed 11 bases at V and 10 bases at J, with 18 bases between. The CDR3 runs to 13 residues. Germline lookup yields CDR1 MNHEY and CDR2 SVGAGI.